This T cell receptor beta chain was sequenced for a study of blood T cell repertoires in COVID-19. Study details: PBMCs, B-cell-depleted T cells, or T cells were the source of the cDNA or gDNA that made up the material.

J was trimmed by 7 bases and V by 4 bases; bases with no gene match: 15. This CDR3 is 16 amino acids long. Germline CDR1 and CDR2: GTSNPN and SVGIG (reference sequence). Sequencing was performed with immunoSEQ multiplex PCR; in TCRdb, only in-frame clones are kept and a portion is missing. The sample has about 250,000 clones; approximately 90% are singletons. The sample was peripheral blood. This rearrangement joins TRBV30 to TRBJ1-3; 8 bases line up with TRBD1. This sequence originates from a woman in her twenties or thirties with active or convalescent COVID-19. The DNA of the CDR3 is TGTGCCTGGACCATAAGGACAGGGCGAGGGGGCAACACCATATATTTT. Translated: CAWTIRTGRGGNTIYF. Full variable domain (rest looked up from reference TRBV30 and TRBJ1-3): SQTIHQWPATLVQPVGSPLSLECTVEGTSNPNLYWYRQAAGRGLQLLFYSVGIGQISSEVPQNLSASRPQDRQFILSSKKLLLSDSGFYLCAWTIRTGRGGNTIYFGEGSWLTVV.